The rows below give T cell receptor beta chains drawn from one sample of a study of T cells after posttransplantation cyclophosphamide. Profiling relied on immunoSEQ multiplex PCR, and the TCRdb table lists in-frame clones only, not all of them. The sample holds about 31,000 clones; approximately 90% are singletons and the top ten take roughly 0.26%. The sequencing sample was made of naive CD4+ T cells sorted from PBMCs. The receptors here all came from a woman aged 60-70 years in good health, CMV-negative, and a related stem cell transplant donor. CDR3s include the opening cysteine and the closing phenylalanine or tryptophan. Fields, in order: V gene, CDR3 protein.

>TRBV5-1
CASSLGQVYNEQFF
>TRBV7-3
CASSLTARSRTDTQYF
>TRBV27
CASSLRSGAGNEKLFF
>TRBV5-5
CASSRDRGDGNQPQHF
>TRBV5-1
CASSFIGGIPDTQYF
>TRBV18
CASSPPGRTGNTIYF
>TRBV10-3
CAITSGSSYEQYF
>TRBV11-3
CASARTAGTDTQYF
>TRBV28
CASTVGTVNYGYTF
>TRBV2
CASSGFGQTYEQYF
>TRBV19
CASTSGLWNTGELFF
>TRBV28
CASSRSGGAYEQYF
>TRBV2
CASSEAQTGVSGNTIYF
>TRBV18
CASAWTGPSNQPQHF
>TRBV5-6
CASSSLQREAGETQYF
>TRBV28
CASNTPGGGTDEQYF
>TRBV5-1
CASSLVAGAYQETQYF
>TRBV5-1
CASRLGASGGAAGANVLTF
>TRBV18
CASSPRRERWSNTIYF
>TRBV9
CASSVEAKERQPQHF
>TRBV28
CASSYLISWDRERNQPQHF
>TRBV7-3
CASSLTPGTSGRETQYF
>TRBV6-1
CASRRAFGEKLFF
>TRBV6-5
CASRSGSWTDTQYF
>TRBV7-6
CASSLGQGSEKLFF
>TRBV11-2
CASSLVTSGRTDTQYF
>TRBV29-1
CSVGRTAGGGLNGYTF
>TRBV7-3
CASSAGLAGDPLWETQYF
>TRBV4-3
CASSQEGSASGYNEQFF
>TRBV18
CASSGQYTDTQYF
>TRBV25-1
CASGNLALNSPLHF
>TRBV18
CASSYQLPGTGDEKLFF
>TRBV11-2
CASSLWAGGEVAPPYF
>TRBV19
CASLRGAAGELFF
>TRBV7-9
CASSLAGTGTPGQFF
>TRBV6-5
CASSSFGVGGANVLTF
>TRBV28
CASSWSRAQPQHF
>TRBV7-8
CASSLGQRELSNEQFF
>TRBV4-3
CASSQVQTSGGVSSEQFF
>TRBV6-1
CASSHVRTEAFF
>TRBV2
CASESTGSQYF
>TRBV28
CASVPDRGLDEQYF
>TRBV28
CASSPNPTVINEKLFF